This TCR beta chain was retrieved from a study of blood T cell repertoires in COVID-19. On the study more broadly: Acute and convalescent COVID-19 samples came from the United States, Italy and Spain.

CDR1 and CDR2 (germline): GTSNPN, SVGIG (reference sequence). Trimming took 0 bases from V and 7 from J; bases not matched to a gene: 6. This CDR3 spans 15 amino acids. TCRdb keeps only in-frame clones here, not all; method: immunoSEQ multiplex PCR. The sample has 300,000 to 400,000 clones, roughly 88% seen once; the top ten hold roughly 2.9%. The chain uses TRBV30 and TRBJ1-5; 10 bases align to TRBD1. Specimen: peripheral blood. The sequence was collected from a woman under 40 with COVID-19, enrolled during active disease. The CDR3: CAWSVGQGEGQPQHF. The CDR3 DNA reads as TGTGCCTGGAGTGTAGGACAGGGGGAGGGCCAGCCCCAGCATTTT. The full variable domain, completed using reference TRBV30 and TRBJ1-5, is SQTIHQWPATLVQPVGSPLSLECTVEGTSNPNLYWYRQAAGRGLQLLFYSVGIGQISSEVPQNLSASRPQDRQFILSSKKLLLSDSGFYLCAWSVGQGEGQPQHFGDGTRLSIL.